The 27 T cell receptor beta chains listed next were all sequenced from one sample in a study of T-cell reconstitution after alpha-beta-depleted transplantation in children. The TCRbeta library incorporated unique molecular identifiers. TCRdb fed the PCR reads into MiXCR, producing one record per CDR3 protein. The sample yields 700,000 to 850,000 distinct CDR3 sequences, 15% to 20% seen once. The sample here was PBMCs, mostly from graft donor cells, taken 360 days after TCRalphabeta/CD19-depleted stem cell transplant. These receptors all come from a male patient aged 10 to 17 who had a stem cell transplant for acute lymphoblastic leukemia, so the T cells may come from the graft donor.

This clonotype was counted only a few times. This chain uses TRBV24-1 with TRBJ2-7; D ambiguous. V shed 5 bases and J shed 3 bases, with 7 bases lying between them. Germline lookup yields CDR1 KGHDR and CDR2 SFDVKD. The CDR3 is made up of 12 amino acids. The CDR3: CATSVDGYEQYF. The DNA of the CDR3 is TGTGCCACCAGTGTAGACGGCTACGAGCAGTACTTC.

The CDR3 sequence: CASSRSQGLGFF. As DNA, the CDR3 is TGTGCCAGCTCACGCTCCCAGGGACTGGGGTTCTTC. The chain uses TRBV18 and TRBJ2-1, with D perhaps matching TRBD2 (6 bases). CDR1 and CDR2 (germline): KGHSH, LQKENI. The CDR3 has 12 residues. Trimming removed 4 bases from V and 15 bases from J, with 16 bases in between.

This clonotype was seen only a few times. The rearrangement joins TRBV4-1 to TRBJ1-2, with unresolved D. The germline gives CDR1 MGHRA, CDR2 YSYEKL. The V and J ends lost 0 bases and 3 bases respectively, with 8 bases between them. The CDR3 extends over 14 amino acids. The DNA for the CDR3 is TGCGCCAGCAGCCAAGAAAGGGCGGACTATGGCTACACCTTC. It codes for CASSQERADYGYTF.

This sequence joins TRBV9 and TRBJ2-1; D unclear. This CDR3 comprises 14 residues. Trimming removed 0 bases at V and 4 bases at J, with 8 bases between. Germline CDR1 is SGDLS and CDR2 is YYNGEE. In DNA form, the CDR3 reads TGTGCCAGCAGCGTAGTACAAGTTTACAATGAGCAGTTCTTC. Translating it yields CASSVVQVYNEQFF.

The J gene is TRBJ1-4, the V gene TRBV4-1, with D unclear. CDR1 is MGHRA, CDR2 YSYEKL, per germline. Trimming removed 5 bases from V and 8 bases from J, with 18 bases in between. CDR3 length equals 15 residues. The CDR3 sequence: CASSLSGPRREKLFF. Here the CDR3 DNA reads TGCGCCAGCAGCTTGTCCGGGCCCCGGCGCGAAAAACTGTTTTTT.

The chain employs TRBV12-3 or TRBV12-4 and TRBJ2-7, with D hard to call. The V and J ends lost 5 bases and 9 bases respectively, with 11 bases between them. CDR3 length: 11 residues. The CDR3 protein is CASSPGRRQYF. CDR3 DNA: TGTGCCAGCAGTCCCGGCCGCCGGCAGTACTTC.

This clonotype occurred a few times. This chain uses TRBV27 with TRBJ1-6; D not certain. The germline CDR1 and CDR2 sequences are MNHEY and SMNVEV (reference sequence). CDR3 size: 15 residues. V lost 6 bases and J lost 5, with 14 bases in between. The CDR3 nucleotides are TGTGCCAGCAGCCTTAGGACGCCTAATAATTCACCCCTCCACTTT. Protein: CASSLRTPNNSPLHF.

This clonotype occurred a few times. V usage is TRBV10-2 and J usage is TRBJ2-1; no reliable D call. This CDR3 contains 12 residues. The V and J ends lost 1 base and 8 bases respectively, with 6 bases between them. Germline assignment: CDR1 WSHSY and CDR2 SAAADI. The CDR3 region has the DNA TGCGCCAGCAGTGAGTATCAGTATGAGCAGTTCTTC. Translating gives CASSEYQYEQFF.

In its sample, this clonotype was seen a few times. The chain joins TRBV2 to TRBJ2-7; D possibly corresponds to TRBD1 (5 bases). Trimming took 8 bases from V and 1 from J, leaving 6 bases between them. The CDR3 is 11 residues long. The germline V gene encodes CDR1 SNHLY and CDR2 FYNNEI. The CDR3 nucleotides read TGTGCCAGCGACAGTTCCTACGAGCAGTACTTC. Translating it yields CASDSSYEQYF. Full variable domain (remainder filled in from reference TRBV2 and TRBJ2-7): EPEVTQTPSHQVTQMGQEVILRCVPISNHLYFYWYRQILGQKVEFLVSFYNNEISEKSEIFDDQFSVERPDGSNFTLKIRSTKLEDSAMYFCASDSSYEQYFGPGTRLTVT.

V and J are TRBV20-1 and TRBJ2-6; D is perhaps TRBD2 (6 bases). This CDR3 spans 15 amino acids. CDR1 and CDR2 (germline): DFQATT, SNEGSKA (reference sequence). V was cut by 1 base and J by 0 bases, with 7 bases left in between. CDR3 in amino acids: CSARVGGSGANVLTF. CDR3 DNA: TGCAGTGCTAGAGTCGGGGGCTCTGGGGCCAACGTCCTGACTTTC.

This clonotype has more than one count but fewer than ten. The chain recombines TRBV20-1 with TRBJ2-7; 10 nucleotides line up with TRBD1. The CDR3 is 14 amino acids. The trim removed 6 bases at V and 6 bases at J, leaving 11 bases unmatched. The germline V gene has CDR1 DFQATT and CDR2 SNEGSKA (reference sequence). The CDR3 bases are TGCAGTGCCCCGTATCCCGGGACAGGGGTCGAGCAGTACTTC. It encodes CSAPYPGTGVEQYF.

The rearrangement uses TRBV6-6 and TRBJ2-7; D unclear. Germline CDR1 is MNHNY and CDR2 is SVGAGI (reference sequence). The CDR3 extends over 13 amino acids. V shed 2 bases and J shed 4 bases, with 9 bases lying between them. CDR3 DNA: TGTGCCAGCAGTTACAGTTCTCTATACGAGCAGTACTTC. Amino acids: CASSYSSLYEQYF.

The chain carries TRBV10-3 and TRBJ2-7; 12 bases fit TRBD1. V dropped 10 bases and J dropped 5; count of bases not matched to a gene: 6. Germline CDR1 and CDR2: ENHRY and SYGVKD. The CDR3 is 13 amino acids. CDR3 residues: CATAGQGANEQYF. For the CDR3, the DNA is TGTGCCACCGCGGGACAGGGGGCAAACGAGCAGTACTTC.

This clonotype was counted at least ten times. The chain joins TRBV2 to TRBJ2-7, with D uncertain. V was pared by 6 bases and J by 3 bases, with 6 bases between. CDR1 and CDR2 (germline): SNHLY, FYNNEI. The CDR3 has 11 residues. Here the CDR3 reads CASRVDYEQYF. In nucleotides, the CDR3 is TGTGCCAGCAGAGTAGACTACGAGCAGTACTTC.

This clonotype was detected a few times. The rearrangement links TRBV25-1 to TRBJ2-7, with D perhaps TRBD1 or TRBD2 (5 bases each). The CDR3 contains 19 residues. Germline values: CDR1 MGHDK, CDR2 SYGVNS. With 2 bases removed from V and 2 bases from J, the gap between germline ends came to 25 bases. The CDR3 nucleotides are TGTGCCAGCAGTGAAACGGTCGTTAGGGACCGGGACCGAGCCTACGAGCAGTACTTC. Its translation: CASSETVVRDRDRAYEQYF.

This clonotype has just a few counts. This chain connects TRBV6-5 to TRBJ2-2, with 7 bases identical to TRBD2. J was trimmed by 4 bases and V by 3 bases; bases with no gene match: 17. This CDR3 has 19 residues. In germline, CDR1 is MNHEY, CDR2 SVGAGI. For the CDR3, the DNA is TGTGCCAGCAGTTATCTACGGTGGGGCGGGAGTCACGTCACCGGGGAGCTGTTTTTT. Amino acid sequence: CASSYLRWGGSHVTGELFF.

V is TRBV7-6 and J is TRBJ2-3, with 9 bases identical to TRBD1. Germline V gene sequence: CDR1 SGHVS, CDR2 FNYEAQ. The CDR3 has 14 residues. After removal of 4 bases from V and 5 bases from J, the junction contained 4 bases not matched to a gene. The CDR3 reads CASSSQGALDTQYF. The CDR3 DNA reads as TGTGCCAGCAGCTCACAGGGGGCTTTAGATACGCAGTATTTT.

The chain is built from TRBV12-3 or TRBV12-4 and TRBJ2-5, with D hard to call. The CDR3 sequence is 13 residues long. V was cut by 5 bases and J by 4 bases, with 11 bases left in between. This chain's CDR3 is CASSPSQLETQYF. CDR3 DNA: TGTGCCAGCAGTCCCTCACAACTAGAGACCCAGTACTTC.

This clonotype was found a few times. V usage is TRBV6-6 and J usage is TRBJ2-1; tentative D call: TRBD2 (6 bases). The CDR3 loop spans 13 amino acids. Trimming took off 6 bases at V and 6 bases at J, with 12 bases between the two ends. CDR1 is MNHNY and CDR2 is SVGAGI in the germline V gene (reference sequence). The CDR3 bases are TGTGCCAGCAGGACGGGACTGTTCAATGAGCAGTTCTTC. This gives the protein CASRTGLFNEQFF.

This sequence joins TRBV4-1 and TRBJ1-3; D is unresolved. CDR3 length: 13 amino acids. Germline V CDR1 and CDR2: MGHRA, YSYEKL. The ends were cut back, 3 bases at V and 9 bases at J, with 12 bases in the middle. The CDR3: CASSQTPAGTIYF. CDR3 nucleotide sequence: TGCGCCAGCAGCCAGACCCCGGCGGGCACCATATATTTT.

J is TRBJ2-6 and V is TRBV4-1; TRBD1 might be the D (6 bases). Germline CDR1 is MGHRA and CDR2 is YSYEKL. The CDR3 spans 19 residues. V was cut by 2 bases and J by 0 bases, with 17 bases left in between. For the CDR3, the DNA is TGCGCCAGCAGCCAACCTGGACAGAGACGGTACTCTGGGGCCAACGTCCTGACTTTC. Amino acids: CASSQPGQRRYSGANVLTF.

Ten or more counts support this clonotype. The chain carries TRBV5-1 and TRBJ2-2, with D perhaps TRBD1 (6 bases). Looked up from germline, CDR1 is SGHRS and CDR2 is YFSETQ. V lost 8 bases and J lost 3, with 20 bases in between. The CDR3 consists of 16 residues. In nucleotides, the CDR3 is TGCGCCAGGCATCTAACAGGGCGCCGCTACACCGGGGAGCTGTTTTTT. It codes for CARHLTGRRYTGELFF.

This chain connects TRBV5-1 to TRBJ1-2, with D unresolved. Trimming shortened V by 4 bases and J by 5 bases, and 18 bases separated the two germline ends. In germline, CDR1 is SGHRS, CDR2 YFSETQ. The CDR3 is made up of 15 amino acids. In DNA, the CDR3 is TGCGCCAGCAGCCCGTGGGAGGGCGGAACATATGGCTACACCTTC. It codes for CASSPWEGGTYGYTF.

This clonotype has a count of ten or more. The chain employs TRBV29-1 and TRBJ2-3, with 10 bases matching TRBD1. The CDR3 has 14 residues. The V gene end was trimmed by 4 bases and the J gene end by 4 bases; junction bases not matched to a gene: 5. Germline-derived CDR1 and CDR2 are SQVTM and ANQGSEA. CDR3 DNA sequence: TGCAGCGTTGGGCGGGACAGGGGACCAGATACGCAGTATTTT. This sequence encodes CSVGRDRGPDTQYF.

The CDR3 spells CATSDLRGGSYNEQFF. CDR3 coding DNA: TGTGCCACCAGTGATTTGAGGGGGGGGTCCTACAATGAGCAGTTCTTC. The chain employs TRBV24-1 and TRBJ2-1; TRBD2 might be the D (7 bases). V was trimmed by 0 bases and J by 1 base, leaving 9 bases between them. CDR1 and CDR2 from the germline V gene are KGHDR and SFDVKD. The CDR3 is 16 amino acids.

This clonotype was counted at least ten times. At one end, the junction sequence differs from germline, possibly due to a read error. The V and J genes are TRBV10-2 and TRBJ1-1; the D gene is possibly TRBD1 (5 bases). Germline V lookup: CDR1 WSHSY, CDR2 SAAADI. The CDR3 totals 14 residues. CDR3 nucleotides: TGTGCCAGCAGTGACCGCCGGGGCAACACTGAAGCTTTCTTT. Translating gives CASSDRRGNTEAFF.

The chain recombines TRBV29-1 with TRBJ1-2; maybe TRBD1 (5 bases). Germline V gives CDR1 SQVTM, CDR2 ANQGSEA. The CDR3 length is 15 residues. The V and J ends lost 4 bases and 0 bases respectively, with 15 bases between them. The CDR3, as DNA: TGCAGCGTTGGGGGCCAGGCCGACACTAACTATGGCTACACCTTC. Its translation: CSVGGQADTNYGYTF.